Detailed here is one T cell receptor (beta chain). This CDR3 contains 15 residues. The germline V gene has CDR1 SGDLS and CDR2 YYNGEE. The ends were cut back, 5 bases at V and 1 base at J, with 14 bases in the middle. The sample belongs to a study of blood T cell repertoires in COVID-19. Only in-frame clones appear in the TCRdb table, and some are missing; sequencing was by immunoSEQ multiplex PCR. The data contain fewer than 650,000 clones, 85% to 90% of them singletons. The TCR sequence derives from a woman aged 45-60 years with COVID-19, enrolled during active disease. The sample consisted of peripheral blood. V usage is TRBV9 and J usage is TRBJ2-3, with D possibly TRBD2 on 5 matching bases. The CDR3 DNA sequence: TGTGCCAGCAGTATCGGGATCCACCGCACAGATACGCAGTATTTT. Amino acids: CASSIGIHRTDTQYF.